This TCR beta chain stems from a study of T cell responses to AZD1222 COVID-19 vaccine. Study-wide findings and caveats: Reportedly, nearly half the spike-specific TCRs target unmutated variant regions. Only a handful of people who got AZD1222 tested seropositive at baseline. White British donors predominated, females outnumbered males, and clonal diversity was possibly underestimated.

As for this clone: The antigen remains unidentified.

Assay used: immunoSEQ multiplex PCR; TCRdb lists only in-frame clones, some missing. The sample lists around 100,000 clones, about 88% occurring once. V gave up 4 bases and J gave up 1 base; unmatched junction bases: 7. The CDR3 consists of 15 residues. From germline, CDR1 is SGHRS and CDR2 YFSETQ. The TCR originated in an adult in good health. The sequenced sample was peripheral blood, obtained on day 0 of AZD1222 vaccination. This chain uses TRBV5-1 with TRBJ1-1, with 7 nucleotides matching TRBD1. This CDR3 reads CASSPSTGKNTEAFF. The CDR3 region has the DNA TGCGCCAGCAGCCCTTCGACAGGGAAGAACACTGAAGCTTTCTTT.